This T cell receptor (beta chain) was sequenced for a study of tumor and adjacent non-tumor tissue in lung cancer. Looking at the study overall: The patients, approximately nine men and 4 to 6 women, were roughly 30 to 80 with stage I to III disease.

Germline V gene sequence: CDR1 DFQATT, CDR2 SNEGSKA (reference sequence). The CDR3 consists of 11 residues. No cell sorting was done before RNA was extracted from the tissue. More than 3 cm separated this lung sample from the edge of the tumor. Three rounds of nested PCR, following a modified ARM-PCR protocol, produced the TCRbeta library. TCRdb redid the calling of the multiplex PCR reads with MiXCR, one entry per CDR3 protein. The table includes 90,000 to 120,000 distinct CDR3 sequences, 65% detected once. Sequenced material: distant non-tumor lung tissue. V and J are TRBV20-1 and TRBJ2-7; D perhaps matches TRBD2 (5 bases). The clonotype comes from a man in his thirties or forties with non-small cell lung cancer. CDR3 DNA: TGCAGAGCTTCTAGTGGGAGCGGGCAGTACTTC. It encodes CRASSGSGQYF.